This T cell receptor beta chain was identified during a study of naive and memory T cell subsets. The study, taken as a whole, reports: Naive repertoires, especially CD8, held a few larger clonotypes, possibly memory cells re-expressing CD45RA. Activation and differentiation may alter RNA-based TCR counts.

From the second PCR step, alpha and beta chains were amplified apart. CD4 T cells were positively selected, then CD8 T cells from the CD4-negative fraction. Four subsets defined by CD45RA and CD27 were sorted after CD3, CD4, CD8 and live/dead staining. The beta constant-region primer was an equimolar mix of two oligonucleotides covering TRBC1 and TRBC2. Nested alpha and beta constant-region primers with the SP2 primer drove four PCR rounds on ligated cDNA. TCRdb processed the UMI-ligation and nested PCR reads anew with MiXCR; each CDR3 protein has one entry. The top ten hold approximately 0.14% of the sample, which has around 93,000 distinct CDR3 sequences, about 11% seen once. Ten or more counts support this clonotype. The antigen is not known. Sequenced: naive CD4+ T cells from blood. The TCR originated in a human donor in good health.

Here the CDR3 reads CASSELESPPETQYF. The CDR3 coding sequence is TGTGCCAGCAGTGAACTGGAGAGCCCCCCGGAGACCCAGTACTTC. This chain uses TRBV2 with TRBJ2-5; no reliable D call. V was shortened by 2 bases and J by 5 bases, with 15 bases between the two germline ends. The CDR3 totals 15 residues. The V gene's germline CDR1 is SNHLY and CDR2 FYNNEI.